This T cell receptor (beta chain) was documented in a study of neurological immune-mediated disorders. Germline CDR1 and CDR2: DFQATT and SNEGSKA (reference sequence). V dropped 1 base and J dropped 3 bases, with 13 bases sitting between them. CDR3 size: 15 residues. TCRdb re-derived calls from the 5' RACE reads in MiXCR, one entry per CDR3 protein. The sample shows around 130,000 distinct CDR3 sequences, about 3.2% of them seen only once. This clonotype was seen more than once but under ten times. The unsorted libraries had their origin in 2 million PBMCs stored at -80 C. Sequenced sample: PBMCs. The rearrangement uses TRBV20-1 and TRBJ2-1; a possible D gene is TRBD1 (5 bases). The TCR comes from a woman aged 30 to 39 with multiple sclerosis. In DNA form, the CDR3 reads TGCAGTGCTAGAGGCGCCAGGGATAACTACAATGAGCAGTTCTTC. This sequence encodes CSARGARDNYNEQFF.